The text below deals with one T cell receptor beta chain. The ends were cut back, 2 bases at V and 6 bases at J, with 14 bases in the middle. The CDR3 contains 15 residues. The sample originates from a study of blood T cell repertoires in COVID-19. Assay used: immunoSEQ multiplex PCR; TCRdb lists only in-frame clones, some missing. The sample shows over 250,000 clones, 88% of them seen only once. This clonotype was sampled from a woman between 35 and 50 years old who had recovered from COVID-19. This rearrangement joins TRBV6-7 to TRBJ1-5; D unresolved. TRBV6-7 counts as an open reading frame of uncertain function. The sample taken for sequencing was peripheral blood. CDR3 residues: CASSYKAGRGQPQHF. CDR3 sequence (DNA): TGTGCCAGCAGTTACAAGGCAGGTCGGGGTCAGCCCCAGCATTTT.